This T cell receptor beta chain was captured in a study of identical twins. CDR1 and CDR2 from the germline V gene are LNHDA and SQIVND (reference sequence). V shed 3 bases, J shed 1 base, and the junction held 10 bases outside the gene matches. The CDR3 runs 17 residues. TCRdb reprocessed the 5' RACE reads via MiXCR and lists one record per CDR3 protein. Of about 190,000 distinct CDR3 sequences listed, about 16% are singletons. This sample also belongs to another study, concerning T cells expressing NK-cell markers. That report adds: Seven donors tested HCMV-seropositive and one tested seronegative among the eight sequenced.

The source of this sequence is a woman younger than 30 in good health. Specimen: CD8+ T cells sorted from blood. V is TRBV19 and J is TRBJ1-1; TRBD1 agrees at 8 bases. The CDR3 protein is CASSIPGQGKANTEAFF. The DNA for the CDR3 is TGTGCCAGTAGTATCCCCGGACAGGGAAAGGCGAACACTGAAGCTTTCTTT.